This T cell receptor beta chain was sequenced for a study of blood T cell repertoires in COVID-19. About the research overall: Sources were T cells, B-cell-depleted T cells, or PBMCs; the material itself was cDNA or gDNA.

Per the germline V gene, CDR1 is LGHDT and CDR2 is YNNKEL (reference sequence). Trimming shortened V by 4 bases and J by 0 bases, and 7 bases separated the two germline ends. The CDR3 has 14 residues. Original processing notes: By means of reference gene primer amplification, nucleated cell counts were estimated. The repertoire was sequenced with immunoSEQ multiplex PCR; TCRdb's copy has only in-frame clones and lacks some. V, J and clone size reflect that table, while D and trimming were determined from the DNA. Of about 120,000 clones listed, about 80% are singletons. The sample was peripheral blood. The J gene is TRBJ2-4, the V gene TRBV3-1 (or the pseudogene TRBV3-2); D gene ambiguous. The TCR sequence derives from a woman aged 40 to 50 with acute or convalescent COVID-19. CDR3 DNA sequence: TGTGCCAGCAGCCCGACGGGAGCCAAAAACATTCAGTACTTC. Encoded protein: CASSPTGAKNIQYF.